These T cell receptor beta chains were read from a single sample in a study of OX40 agonist ivuxolimab in advanced cancers. The repertoire was sequenced with immunoSEQ multiplex PCR; TCRdb's copy has only in-frame clones and lacks some. The repertoire consists of tens of thousands of clones, with about 81% occurring once and the leading ten covering approximately 28%. Sample: CD4+ or CD8+ T cells sorted from blood, taken in a trial of the OX40 agonist ivuxolimab. The receptor source for this set is an adult with an advanced solid tumor such as melanoma, head and neck, liver or kidney cancer. Both conserved end residues are trimmed from each CDR3. The D gene is left open where the match is weak. Clone size appears in some rows only: once, few, many, or a class for an expanded clone.

V gene	D gene	J gene	clone size	CDR3 protein
TRBV19	.	TRBJ1-5	once	ASSIPPKEGQPQH
TRBV4-1	TRBD1	TRBJ1-6	.	ASSQTGGEGSPLH
TRBV29-1	TRBD1	TRBJ1-2	.	SVEIRDRNYGYT
TRBV6-6	.	TRBJ1-1	medium-sized	ASSYPPSRSTEAF
TRBV6-1	.	TRBJ2-5	.	ASTPVAIYGETQY
TRBV6-1	.	TRBJ2-1	.	ASSARGAFYNEQF
TRBV27	.	TRBJ2-1	.	ASSLDPTSSYNEQF
TRBV7-3	TRBD1	TRBJ2-1	.	ASSLQGAYNEQF
TRBV9	.	TRBJ1-2	.	ASSVGGFLQDYGYT
TRBV10-3	.	TRBJ1-3	.	ATTGPTLNTIY
TRBV5-1	.	TRBJ2-7	.	ASSFGGPLYEQY
TRBV27	TRBD1	TRBJ2-2	once	ASSPTDRDYTGELF
TRBV28	.	TRBJ1-6	.	ASSLPGRSDSPLH
TRBV4-3	TRBD1	TRBJ1-2	.	ASSQASPPTGDGYT
TRBV4-1	.	TRBJ2-1	once	ASSQVLNSYNEQF
TRBV5-1	.	TRBJ1-2	.	ASSLDGRIANYGYT
TRBV19	.	TRBJ2-5	.	ASRPGGVETQY
TRBV19	TRBD2	TRBJ2-1	.	ASSYYPSGTYNEQF
TRBV10-2	TRBD1	TRBJ1-5	.	AGGTANQPQH
TRBV2	.	TRBJ1-5	.	ASSDNQPQH
TRBV14	.	TRBJ2-1	.	ASSQSRQGRNEQF
TRBV2	.	TRBJ1-5	.	ASRTGAVNQPQH
TRBV30	.	TRBJ1-3	.	AWRGGAGNTIY
TRBV7-9	.	TRBJ1-1	once	ASSLGYTEAF
TRBV5-1	.	TRBJ1-1	.	ASTGAPNTEAF
TRBV6-5	TRBD1	TRBJ2-7	.	ASSSDRAYEQY
TRBV6-6	.	TRBJ1-1	.	ASSPGGGTEAF
TRBV5-1	.	TRBJ1-2	.	ASSLELAARAYGYT
TRBV6-4	TRBD2	TRBJ2-3	.	ASSSGSADTQY
TRBV6-5	.	TRBJ2-5	.	ASSYSREAETQY
TRBV7-8	.	TRBJ2-7	medium-sized	ASSSPPEQY
TRBV7-9	.	TRBJ1-4	.	ASSPTVDYNEKLF
TRBV11-3	.	TRBJ1-1	.	ASSLSGNTEAF
TRBV7-2	TRBD1	TRBJ2-7	.	ASSDLPIGGTYEQY
TRBV15	TRBD1	TRBJ2-3	.	ATRDSYTDTQY
TRBV5-5	TRBD1	TRBJ2-7	once	ASSLDRGTYEQY
TRBV30	TRBD1	TRBJ1-4	.	AWSATGGQGEKLF
TRBV27	.	TRBJ1-1	.	ASSLYRNTEAF
TRBV19	.	TRBJ1-1	.	ASSPGTIGNTEAF
TRBV5-6	.	TRBJ1-1	.	ASSSSPEAF
TRBV5-5	.	TRBJ2-7	few	ASSFPGEHEQY
TRBV7-9	.	TRBJ2-1	.	ASSLSAEPYNEQF
TRBV5-1	.	TRBJ1-2	.	ASSSLSDYGYT
TRBV2	TRBD2	TRBJ2-7	.	ASRELAGGSYEQY
TRBV30	.	TRBJ1-3	.	AWSTDGGNTIY